A single sample is the source of the 27 T cell receptor beta chains below, sequenced in a study of shared clonotypes between healthy human individuals. Profiled with immunoSEQ multiplex PCR; TCRdb holds only in-frame clones, not every one. The table has 550,000 to 750,000 clones, about 91% seen once. Selected positively for CCR7 and CD45RO-negative, naive CD8 cells excluded terminally differentiated effector memory CD45RA+ cells. Source material: naive CD8+ T cells sorted from blood. The source is a young man in good health.

The gene calls are TRBV4-1 and TRBJ2-2, with D hard to call. CDR1 MGHRA and CDR2 YSYEKL come from the germline V gene. Trimming shortened V by 3 bases and J by 8 bases, and 16 bases separated the two germline ends. The CDR3 has 15 residues. CDR3 coding DNA: TGCGCCAGCAGCCACCGATATCAAAGTGGGGGGGAGCTGTTTTTT. This encodes CASSHRYQSGGELFF.

The chain has TRBV27 and TRBJ2-2; TRBD2 aligns across 8 bases. Germline CDR1 MNHEY, CDR2 SMNVEV (reference sequence). The CDR3 loop spans 14 amino acids. V lost 2 bases and J lost 6; bases outside the gene matches: 2. DNA for the CDR3: TGTGCCAGCAGTTTAGGGACTAGGTCCGGGGAGCTGTTTTTT. The encoded protein is CASSLGTRSGELFF.

The V and J genes are TRBV7-9 and TRBJ2-1; 9 bases match TRBD2. CDR3 length equals 17 residues. Germline CDR1 SEHNR, CDR2 FQNEAQ (reference sequence). V lost 1 base and J lost 5; bases outside the gene matches: 9. In nucleotides, the CDR3 is TGTGCCAGCAGCTTAGTTTTGGGGCAGCGGGGGGACAATGAGCAGTTCTTC. Translation: CASSLVLGQRGDNEQFF.

This clone was seen a few times. A read error is possible here, since a much larger clone lies one base away. This sample includes further DNA sequences coding for the same CDR3. This chain uses TRBV28 with TRBJ2-7, with unresolved D. V lost 4 bases and J lost 3, with 4 bases in between. The CDR3 runs 11 residues. CDR1 and CDR2 from the germline V gene are MDHEN and SYDVKM. The CDR3 coding sequence is TGTGCCAGCAGTTCGTACTACGAGCAGTACTTC. It is translated as CASSSYYEQYF.

This chain uses TRBV10-2 with TRBJ2-5; D ambiguous. CDR1 WSHSY and CDR2 SAAADI come from the germline V gene. This CDR3 region has 13 residues. V gave up 1 base and J gave up 0 bases, with 3 bases separating them. Here the CDR3 DNA reads TGCGCCAGCAGTGAGTTCTACCAAGAGACCCAGTACTTC. Protein: CASSEFYQETQYF.

The chain combines TRBV6-6 with TRBJ1-1; TRBD1 aligns across 9 bases. Germline V gene data show CDR1 as MNHNY and CDR2 as SVGAGI (reference sequence). V lost 3 bases, J lost 3 bases, and 5 bases stayed unmatched. The CDR3 has 15 amino acids. CDR3 DNA sequence: TGTGCCAGCAGTTATGACAGGGGGGAATACACTGAAGCTTTCTTT. Encoded protein: CASSYDRGEYTEAFF.

J is TRBJ1-5 and V is TRBV18; D uncertain. The length of the CDR3 is 16 residues. Germline V gene lookup returns CDR1 KGHSH and CDR2 LQKENI. Trimming left V 0 bases short and J 0 bases short, with 9 bases between. The CDR3 nucleotides read TGTGCCAGCTCACCACCTCCGGGGAATAGCAATCAGCCCCAGCATTTT. This encodes CASSPPPGNSNQPQHF.

This clone has just a few counts. The chain combines TRBV6-6 with TRBJ1-5, with D possibly matching TRBD1 (5 bases). The CDR3 extends over 15 amino acids. The germline CDR1 and CDR2 sequences are MNHNY and SVGAGI (reference sequence). V lost 4 bases and J lost 6, with 16 bases in between. This CDR3 is CASSSSGGWGQPQHF. CDR3 coding DNA: TGTGCCAGCAGTTCATCCGGGGGTTGGGGTCAGCCCCAGCATTTT.

Of note for this clone: Mismatch with germline at one junction end may stem from a read error. V is TRBV19 and J is TRBJ1-3; D not certain. Per germline, CDR1 LNHDA and CDR2 SQIVND (reference sequence). The CDR3 length is 14 residues. The CDR3 region has the DNA TGTGCCAGTATCGACCGAGACTCTGAAAACACCATATATTTT. Its translation is CASIDRDSENTIYF.

In DNA, the CDR3 is TGTGCCAGCAGCGCCTCTAGCGGGGGCTACGAGCAGTACTTC. Protein sequence: CASSASSGGYEQYF. The J gene is TRBJ2-7, the V gene TRBV27; 10 bases align to TRBD2. The CDR3 runs 14 residues. V lost 6 bases, J lost 3 bases, and 5 bases stayed unmatched. Germline V gene sequence: CDR1 MNHEY, CDR2 SMNVEV (reference sequence).

The V call is TRBV4-1, the J call TRBJ2-2; D gene ambiguous. The CDR3 spans 12 residues. Germline CDR1 is MGHRA and CDR2 is YSYEKL. Trimming pared 4 bases from V and 7 bases from J, leaving 7 bases between. CDR3 sequence: CASSPYGGELFF. In DNA, the CDR3 is TGCGCCAGCAGCCCCTATGGCGGGGAGCTGTTTTTT.

The V and J genes are TRBV2 and TRBJ2-7; D perhaps matches TRBD2 (6 bases). CDR1 and CDR2 from the germline V gene are SNHLY and FYNNEI. V was clipped by 1 base and J by 0 bases, with 19 bases between them. The CDR3 has 18 amino acids. The CDR3 protein is CASSEDIGEVGSSYEQYF. The CDR3 DNA reads TGTGCCAGCAGTGAAGATATAGGGGAGGTCGGAAGCTCCTACGAGCAGTACTTC.

The chain recombines TRBV2 with TRBJ2-7; the D gene could be TRBD1 or TRBD2 (5 bases each). The germline CDR1 and CDR2 sequences are SNHLY and FYNNEI. This CDR3 spans 15 amino acids. The V and J ends lost 2 bases and 5 bases respectively, with 16 bases between them. As DNA, the CDR3 is TGTGCCAGCAGTGAAATAAGGGGAGTGTTCGACGAGCAGTACTTC. As protein: CASSEIRGVFDEQYF.

This clone was seen just once. The chain recombines TRBV6-6 with TRBJ2-1, with 9 bases that match TRBD2. The CDR3 is made up of 16 amino acids. With 0 bases clipped from V and 3 bases from J, the junction kept 3 bases outside the gene matches. CDR1 MNHNY and CDR2 SVGAGI come from the germline V gene (reference sequence). Written as DNA, the CDR3 is TGTGCCAGCAGTTACTCGCGGGAGGGCTTCTACAATGAGCAGTTCTTC. Encoded protein: CASSYSREGFYNEQFF.

The rearrangement joins TRBV25-1 to TRBJ2-7; D is unclear. The CDR3 consists of 11 residues. Deletions cut 4 bases from V and 7 bases from J, with 8 bases between. The germline gives CDR1 MGHDK, CDR2 SYGVNS. The CDR3 bases are TGTGCCAGCAGTGGGGCTCGGGAGCAGTACTTC. Protein sequence: CASSGAREQYF.

The chain links TRBV27 to TRBJ2-1; the match to TRBD2 covers 12 bases. The CDR3 is 15 residues long. V was clipped by 7 bases and J by 5 bases; unmatched bases: 6. CDR1 is MNHEY, CDR2 SMNVEV, per germline (reference sequence). This chain's CDR3 is CASISGLAGNNEQFF. DNA for the CDR3: TGTGCCAGCATTTCCGGACTAGCGGGAAACAATGAGCAGTTCTTC.

This sequence joins TRBV6-1 and TRBJ2-7; 8 bases fit TRBD2. In germline, CDR1 is MNHNS, CDR2 SASEGT. With 6 bases clipped from V and 6 bases from J, the junction kept 13 bases outside the gene matches. The CDR3 spans 15 residues. The CDR3 sequence is CASSESGRGDFEQYF. CDR3 coding DNA: TGTGCCAGCAGCGAGAGCGGGAGAGGGGACTTCGAGCAGTACTTC.

The rearrangement uses TRBV23-1 and TRBJ2-7; possible D gene TRBD1, 6 bases. TRBV23-1 is filed as an ORF, its function uncertain. Trimming pared 3 bases from V and 0 bases from J, leaving 9 bases between. The CDR3 runs to 14 residues. The CDR3 DNA follows: TGCGCCAGCAGTCACCGGGACAACTCCTACGAGCAGTACTTC. Translating gives CASSHRDNSYEQYF.

Note on this clone: One end of the junction fails to match germline, which may point to a read error. This rearrangement joins TRBV7-7 to TRBJ1-2, with D possibly being TRBD1 (6 bases). This CDR3 comprises 14 residues. Germline V CDR1 and CDR2: SSHAT, FNYEAQ (reference sequence). The CDR3 spells CASSLTGKESGYTF. CDR3 nucleotides: TGTGCTAGCAGCTTGACAGGTAAGGAGAGCGGCTACACCTTC.

V and J are TRBV19 and TRBJ1-2, with unresolved D. This CDR3 comprises 12 residues. Trimming left V 10 bases short and J 5 bases short, with 14 bases between. The V gene's germline CDR1 is LNHDA and CDR2 SQIVND (reference sequence). DNA of the CDR3: TGTGCCACCCACGAGACTGTTTATGGCTACACCTTC. It specifies CATHETVYGYTF.

This chain uses TRBV2 with TRBJ1-2; D perhaps matches TRBD1 (6 bases). Germline CDR1 is SNHLY and CDR2 is FYNNEI. The CDR3 totals 13 residues. The V gene lost 3 bases and the J gene lost 7 bases, with 12 bases spanning the gap. In DNA form, the CDR3 reads TGTGCCAGCAGTGACGGCCAGGGGCTTGGCTACACCTTC. Protein product: CASSDGQGLGYTF. Full variable domain (outside the CDR3, taken from reference TRBV2 and TRBJ1-2): EPEVTQTPSHQVTQMGQEVILRCVPISNHLYFYWYRQILGQKVEFLVSFYNNEISEKSEIFDDQFSVERPDGSNFTLKIRSTKLEDSAMYFCASSDGQGLGYTFGSGTRLTVV.

This clone has only one observation. V gene TRBV11-2 combines with J gene TRBJ1-1, with D perhaps TRBD1 (6 bases). The germline V gene has CDR1 SGHAT and CDR2 FQNNGV. Trimming left V 5 bases short and J 6 bases short, with 19 bases between. The CDR3 is 15 residues long. CDR3 loop: CASSPLEGDSPEAFF. CDR3 nucleotides: TGTGCCAGCAGCCCACTTGAGGGGGATTCGCCTGAAGCTTTCTTT.

This chain links TRBV27 with TRBJ2-2; tentatively, D is TRBD2 (7 bases). The germline V and J ends were trimmed by 5 bases and 3 bases, with 10 bases remaining between them. This CDR3 spans 14 amino acids. The germline V gene encodes CDR1 MNHEY and CDR2 SMNVEV (reference sequence). The CDR3 sequence is CASSAGAYTGELFF. CDR3 nucleotide sequence: TGTGCCAGCAGTGCGGGGGCGTACACCGGGGAGCTGTTTTTT.

This chain's CDR3 is CASTPTRDYRETQYF. CDR3 bases: TGTGCCAGCACTCCTACGCGGGACTACCGAGAGACCCAGTACTTC. This rearrangement joins TRBV27 to TRBJ2-5; TRBD2 aligns across 7 bases. Germline trimming cut 7 bases from V and 4 bases from J; bases unmatched to any gene: 12. The CDR3 spans 15 residues. Germline V gene sequence: CDR1 MNHEY, CDR2 SMNVEV (reference sequence).

The gene calls are TRBV5-4 and TRBJ2-6; D possibly corresponds to TRBD2 (5 bases). CDR1 and CDR2 from the germline V gene are SGHNT and YYREEE (reference sequence). V lost 4 bases to trimming and J lost 0 bases, with 11 bases between them. The CDR3 runs 16 residues. The CDR3 is CASSPPGSSGANVLTF. The CDR3 DNA follows: TGTGCCAGCAGCCCCCCGGGGAGCTCTGGGGCCAACGTCCTGACTTTC. The whole variable domain, filled in from reference TRBV5-4 and TRBJ2-6, reads ETGVTQSPTHLIKTRGQQVTLRCSSQSGHNTVSWYQQALGQGPQFIFQYYREEENGRGNFPPRFSGLQFPNYSSELNVNALELDDSALYLCASSPPGSSGANVLTFGAGSRLTVL.

V is TRBV5-5 and J is TRBJ2-2; D ambiguous. Germline assignment: CDR1 SGHKS and CDR2 YYEKEE (reference sequence). Trimming cost V 0 bases and J 4 bases, with 4 bases left between them. The CDR3 extends over 13 amino acids. The CDR3 coding sequence is TGTGCCAGCAGCTTGGGGGTCACCGGGGAGCTGTTTTTT. Translation: CASSLGVTGELFF.

The genes are TRBV10-3 and TRBJ2-7; 8 nucleotides line up with TRBD2. Germline CDR1 and CDR2: ENHRY and SYGVKD. CDR3 length: 15 residues. J gave up 4 bases and V 4 bases, and 9 bases lay outside the gene matches. This chain's CDR3 is CAISGGSGASYEQYF. In DNA, the CDR3 is TGTGCCATCAGTGGGGGTAGCGGGGCATCGTACGAGCAGTACTTC.